Listed below are T cell receptor beta chains from one sample, sequenced in a study of CD8 T cells in Susac syndrome. TCRdb re-called the immunoSEQ multiplex PCR reads through MiXCR, storing one row per CDR3 protein. Altogether 71,000 or so distinct CDR3 sequences are present, 96% being singletons, with the ten largest covering 0.095% to 0.13%. Sequenced input: CD4+ T cells from PBMCs. Receptors were obtained from a human donor with multiple sclerosis. CDR3s include the opening cysteine and the closing phenylalanine or tryptophan. A D gene is named only where the DNA matches it firmly. Clone size is not always given. Where it is, it says once, few, many or a class for expanded clones.

d_gene	v_gene	j_gene	abundance	CDR3aa	CDR3nt
-	TRBV15	TRBJ2-3	-	CATSEMDTQYF	TGTGCCACCAGCGAAATGGATACGCAGTATTTT
TRBD1	TRBV2	TRBJ1-6	-	CASSVGTDVSPLHF	TGTGCCAGCAGTGTTGGGACAGACGTTTCACCCCTCCACTTT
-	TRBV30	TRBJ1-6	-	CAWSPTGTGSPLHF	TGTGCCTGGAGCCCCACAGGGACGGGTTCACCCCTCCACTTT
TRBD1	TRBV2	TRBJ2-7	-	CASSGQGALGEQYF	TGTGCCAGCAGTGGGCAGGGGGCCTTGGGGGAGCAGTACTTC
TRBD1	TRBV30	TRBJ1-4	-	CAGADRGRVEKLFF	TGTGCTGGGGCTGACAGGGGGCGAGTGGAAAAACTGTTTTTT
TRBD2	TRBV29-1	TRBJ2-1	-	CSVGRTSGGNEQFF	TGCAGCGTGGGAAGGACTAGCGGGGGCAATGAGCAGTTCTTC
-	TRBV20-1	TRBJ2-5	-	CSASDHQETQYF	TGCAGTGCTAGCGACCATCAAGAGACCCAGTACTTC
-	TRBV30	TRBJ2-5	-	CAWSLGIQQETQYF	TGTGCCTGGAGTTTAGGAATTCAACAAGAGACCCAGTACTTC
TRBD1	TRBV5-6	TRBJ2-1	-	CASSGPGTGLTYNEQFF	TGTGCCAGCAGCGGACCCGGGACAGGACTTACCTACAATGAGCAGTTCTTC
-	TRBV6-2/TRBV6-3	TRBJ2-3	once	CASSYPVDTQYF	TGTGCCAGCAGTTACCCGGTAGATACGCAGTATTTT